The 17 T cell receptor beta chains reported below all come from one sample, sequenced in a study of cytomegalovirus exposure and HLA in healthy donors. Use of 60 Vbeta and 13 Jbeta primers characterized the PCR. Data came from immunoSEQ multiplex PCR; TCRdb stores just in-frame clones and leaves some out. The sample lists about 170,000 clones, over 75% occurring once. Sequenced: PBMCs. The receptors here all came from a woman between 50 and 59 years old in good health and CMV-seropositive.

The chain has TRBV19 and TRBJ1-1; D is unclear. Looked up from germline, CDR1 is LNHDA and CDR2 is SQIVND (reference sequence). Trimming cost V 5 bases and J 7 bases, with 14 bases left between them. This CDR3 is built from 13 residues. The CDR3 nucleotides read TGTGCCAGTAGTTGGTCCAGGTACAATGAAGCTTTCTTT. This translates into CASSWSRYNEAFF.

The chain has TRBV29-1 and TRBJ1-2, with 9 positions matching TRBD1. The CDR3 runs 16 residues. V shed 3 bases, J shed 4 bases, and the junction held 12 bases outside the gene matches. Germline values: CDR1 SQVTM, CDR2 ANQGSEA. The CDR3 coding sequence is TGCAGCGTTGAGGGGGTACAGGGGGCAGTGATCTATGGCTACACCTTC. Its translation: CSVEGVQGAVIYGYTF.

This chain links TRBV6-1 with TRBJ1-6; D gene ambiguous. V shed 3 bases and J shed 6 bases, with 9 bases lying between them. Germline CDR1 reads MNHNS; CDR2 reads SASEGT. This CDR3 has 14 residues. The CDR3 reads CASSEMSGNSPLHF. CDR3 DNA sequence: TGTGCCAGCAGTGAGATGTCGGGTAATTCACCCCTCCACTTT.

The rearrangement links TRBV4-2 to TRBJ1-3, with no clear D. Germline-derived CDR1 and CDR2 are LGHNA and YNFKEQ. V was clipped by 4 bases and J by 4 bases, with 17 bases between them. The CDR3 is 16 residues long. The CDR3 is CASSPRQDELGNTIYF. The CDR3 region has the DNA TGTGCCAGCAGCCCTCGCCAGGATGAACTCGGAAACACCATATATTTT.

This clone has a handful of counts. V usage is TRBV6-1 and J usage is TRBJ2-1; 11 bases align to TRBD1. The V gene end was trimmed by 3 bases and the J gene end by 4 bases; junction bases not matched to a gene: 5. Germline V CDR1 and CDR2: MNHNS, SASEGT. The CDR3 totals 16 residues. CDR3: CASSDEDRGLYNEQFF. The DNA of the CDR3 is TGTGCCAGCAGTGATGAGGACAGGGGGCTGTACAATGAGCAGTTCTTC.

The chain combines TRBV6-5 with TRBJ2-2; a weak D match, TRBD2 (6 bases). Between the trimmed V and J ends, which lost 2 bases and 3 bases, there was a span of 7 bases. In germline, CDR1 is MNHEY, CDR2 SVGAGI. The CDR3 is 14 residues long. The CDR3 loop reads CASSYTGDTGELFF. CDR3 coding DNA: TGTGCCAGCAGTTACACGGGAGACACCGGGGAGCTGTTTTTT.

The chain recombines TRBV28 with TRBJ2-1, with a tentative D call TRBD1 (5 bases). Germline V gene lookup returns CDR1 MDHEN and CDR2 SYDVKM. V shed 6 bases and J shed 2 bases, with 11 bases lying between them. This CDR3 spans 14 amino acids. The CDR3 coding sequence is TGTGCCAGCAGCACAAGGGGTCCCTACAATGAGCAGTTCTTC. This gives the protein CASSTRGPYNEQFF.

The V call is TRBV7-2, the J call TRBJ2-3, with 10 positions matching TRBD2. The V gene's germline CDR1 is SGHTA and CDR2 FQGNSA. The CDR3 is made up of 16 amino acids. V lost 3 bases and J lost 2; bases outside the gene matches: 5. As DNA, the CDR3 is TGTGCCAGCAGCTTTGGACTAGCGGCCCTCACAGATACGCAGTATTTT. As protein: CASSFGLAALTDTQYF.

This chain uses TRBV6-5 with TRBJ2-5; 9 bases fit TRBD2. The CDR3 is made up of 14 amino acids. J lost 2 bases, V lost 10 bases, and 8 bases had no gene match. Germline V lookup: CDR1 MNHEY, CDR2 SVGAGI. CDR3 sequence (DNA): TGTGCCACCGCTAGCGGGGCCACACAAGAGACCCAGTACTTC. It encodes CATASGATQETQYF.

As for this clone: Because it lacks the conserved phenylalanine or tryptophan at the end, this CDR3 is likely a read error. The chain carries TRBV6-5 and TRBJ1-2; D may be TRBD1 (5 bases). The CDR3 consists of 15 residues. CDR1 and CDR2 (germline): MNHEY, SVGAGI. V was clipped by 0 bases and J by 7 bases, with 15 bases between them. CDR3 sequence reads: CASSYSKVRGGGYTV. The CDR3 DNA reads TGTGCCAGCAGTTACTCGAAGGTTAGGGGCGGTGGCTACACCGTC.

The table lists this clone with a few counts. The rearrangement joins TRBV6-6 to TRBJ1-1; TRBD1 agrees at 7 bases. This CDR3 is built from 16 residues. Germline CDR1 reads MNHNY; CDR2 reads SVGAGI (reference sequence). Losses at the gene ends were 5 bases for V and 1 base for J; bases not matched to a gene: 10. The CDR3 sequence is CASSPITGARNTEAFF. CDR3 DNA: TGTGCCAGCAGTCCCATCACAGGGGCAAGGAACACTGAAGCTTTCTTT.

The chain uses TRBV4-1 and TRBJ2-3; D is uncertain. Trimming removed 0 bases from V and 2 bases from J, with 9 bases in between. The CDR3 has 15 amino acids. The V gene's germline CDR1 is MGHRA and CDR2 YSYEKL. For the CDR3, the DNA is TGCGCCAGCAGCCAAGATAAGACTTCCACAGATACGCAGTATTTT. Protein sequence: CASSQDKTSTDTQYF.

V usage is TRBV11-2 and J usage is TRBJ2-7, with D perhaps matching TRBD2 (7 bases). The germline gives CDR1 SGHAT, CDR2 FQNNGV. CDR3 length: 14 residues. Trimming shortened V by 1 base and J by 3 bases, and 10 bases separated the two germline ends. CDR3 bases: TGTGCCAGCAGCTTAGCGGGGGGCAACTACGAGCAGTACTTC. It translates to CASSLAGGNYEQYF.

The CDR3 spells CASSLVSGGNNEQFF. The CDR3 nucleotides are TGCGCCAGCAGCTTAGTCAGCGGGGGGAACAATGAGCAGTTCTTC. V usage is TRBV5-1 and J usage is TRBJ2-1; 9 nucleotides match TRBD2. Germline-derived CDR1 and CDR2 are SGHRS and YFSETQ. The CDR3 spans 15 residues. V shed 2 bases and J 5 bases; nucleotides not matched to a gene: 5. The complete variable domain, with remaining parts taken from reference TRBV5-1 and TRBJ2-1, reads KAGVTQTPRYLIKTRGQQVTLSCSPISGHRSVSWYQQTPGQGLQFLFEYFSETQRNKGNFPGRFSGRQFSNSRSEMNVSTLELGDSALYLCASSLVSGGNNEQFFGPGTRLTVL.

V and J are TRBV6-6 and TRBJ1-6; maybe TRBD1 (5 bases). The V gene's germline CDR1 is MNHNY and CDR2 SVGAGI (reference sequence). There are 15 residues in the CDR3. Trimming stripped 6 bases from V and 5 bases from J, with 14 bases between. In DNA, the CDR3 is TGTGCCAGCAGGCCCCCGGGGGGGAATAATTCACCCCTCCACTTT. It specifies CASRPPGGNNSPLHF.

This clone was seen a handful of times. The chain carries TRBV6-5 and TRBJ2-5; 10 bases are a match to TRBD1. The end of the DNA fits TRBJ2-7 better, so the J call may be wrong. This CDR3 region has 16 residues. The germline CDR1 and CDR2 sequences are MNHEY and SVGAGI. DNA for the CDR3: TGTGCCAGCAGTTACTCTCCGCGACAGGGGGCGTACGAGCAGTACTTC. Amino acid sequence: CASSYSPRQGAYEQYF.

The chain carries TRBV2 and TRBJ2-5, with 7 positions matching TRBD1. Germline V gene sequence: CDR1 SNHLY, CDR2 FYNNEI. J was trimmed by 3 bases and V by 6 bases; bases with no gene match: 13. The CDR3 extends over 16 amino acids. The CDR3 loop is CASSRMGTVREETQYF. CDR3 sequence (DNA): TGTGCCAGCAGCCGAATGGGGACAGTTCGGGAAGAGACCCAGTACTTC.